The sequence of this TCR beta chain was determined in a study of shared clonotypes between healthy human individuals. V was clipped by 4 bases and J by 3 bases, with 10 bases between them. Per germline, CDR1 LNHDA and CDR2 SQIVND (reference sequence). The CDR3 is made up of 13 amino acids. Broader study findings: It was the non-shared clonotypes that had lower generation probabilities than clonotypes shared by all four donors.

For this clone: Its target is unknown.

When replicate PCRs were run on sorted subsets, they used 200 ng DNA, about 30,000 T cell genomes. Data came from immunoSEQ multiplex PCR; TCRdb stores just in-frame clones and leaves some out. The sample carries about 680,000 clones, roughly 72% recorded once. V is TRBV19 and J is TRBJ2-7; D unresolved. The source is a woman aged 25-40 years in good health. The material sequenced was memory CD4+ T cells sorted from blood. The subset denotes: CD45RA-negative fraction. Here the CDR3 reads CASSTGENYEQYF. Written as DNA, the CDR3 is TGTGCCAGTAGTACTGGGGAAAACTACGAGCAGTACTTC.